This T cell receptor (beta chain) came from a study of blood T cell repertoires in COVID-19. The overall study: The United States, Italy and Spain provided the acute and convalescent COVID-19 samples. T cells, B-cell-depleted T cells, or PBMCs provided the cDNA or gDNA that served as material.

Participants' reported clinical history set cohort assignment. Assay used: immunoSEQ multiplex PCR; TCRdb lists only in-frame clones, some missing. Of a few hundred thousand clones listed, approximately 88% are singletons. Trimming pared 4 bases from V and 4 bases from J, leaving 14 bases between. The CDR3 spans 15 residues. In germline, CDR1 is LGHDT, CDR2 YNNKEL (reference sequence). The sequenced sample was PBMCs or T cells enriched from blood (not recorded which). The chain has TRBV3-1 (or the pseudogene TRBV3-2) and TRBJ1-3; a possible D gene is TRBD1 (6 bases). This clonotype originated in a woman in her thirties or forties with acute COVID-19. CDR3 nucleotide sequence: TGTGCCAGCAGCCGGGACACCCGCCTCGGAAACACCATATATTTT. Its translation is CASSRDTRLGNTIYF.